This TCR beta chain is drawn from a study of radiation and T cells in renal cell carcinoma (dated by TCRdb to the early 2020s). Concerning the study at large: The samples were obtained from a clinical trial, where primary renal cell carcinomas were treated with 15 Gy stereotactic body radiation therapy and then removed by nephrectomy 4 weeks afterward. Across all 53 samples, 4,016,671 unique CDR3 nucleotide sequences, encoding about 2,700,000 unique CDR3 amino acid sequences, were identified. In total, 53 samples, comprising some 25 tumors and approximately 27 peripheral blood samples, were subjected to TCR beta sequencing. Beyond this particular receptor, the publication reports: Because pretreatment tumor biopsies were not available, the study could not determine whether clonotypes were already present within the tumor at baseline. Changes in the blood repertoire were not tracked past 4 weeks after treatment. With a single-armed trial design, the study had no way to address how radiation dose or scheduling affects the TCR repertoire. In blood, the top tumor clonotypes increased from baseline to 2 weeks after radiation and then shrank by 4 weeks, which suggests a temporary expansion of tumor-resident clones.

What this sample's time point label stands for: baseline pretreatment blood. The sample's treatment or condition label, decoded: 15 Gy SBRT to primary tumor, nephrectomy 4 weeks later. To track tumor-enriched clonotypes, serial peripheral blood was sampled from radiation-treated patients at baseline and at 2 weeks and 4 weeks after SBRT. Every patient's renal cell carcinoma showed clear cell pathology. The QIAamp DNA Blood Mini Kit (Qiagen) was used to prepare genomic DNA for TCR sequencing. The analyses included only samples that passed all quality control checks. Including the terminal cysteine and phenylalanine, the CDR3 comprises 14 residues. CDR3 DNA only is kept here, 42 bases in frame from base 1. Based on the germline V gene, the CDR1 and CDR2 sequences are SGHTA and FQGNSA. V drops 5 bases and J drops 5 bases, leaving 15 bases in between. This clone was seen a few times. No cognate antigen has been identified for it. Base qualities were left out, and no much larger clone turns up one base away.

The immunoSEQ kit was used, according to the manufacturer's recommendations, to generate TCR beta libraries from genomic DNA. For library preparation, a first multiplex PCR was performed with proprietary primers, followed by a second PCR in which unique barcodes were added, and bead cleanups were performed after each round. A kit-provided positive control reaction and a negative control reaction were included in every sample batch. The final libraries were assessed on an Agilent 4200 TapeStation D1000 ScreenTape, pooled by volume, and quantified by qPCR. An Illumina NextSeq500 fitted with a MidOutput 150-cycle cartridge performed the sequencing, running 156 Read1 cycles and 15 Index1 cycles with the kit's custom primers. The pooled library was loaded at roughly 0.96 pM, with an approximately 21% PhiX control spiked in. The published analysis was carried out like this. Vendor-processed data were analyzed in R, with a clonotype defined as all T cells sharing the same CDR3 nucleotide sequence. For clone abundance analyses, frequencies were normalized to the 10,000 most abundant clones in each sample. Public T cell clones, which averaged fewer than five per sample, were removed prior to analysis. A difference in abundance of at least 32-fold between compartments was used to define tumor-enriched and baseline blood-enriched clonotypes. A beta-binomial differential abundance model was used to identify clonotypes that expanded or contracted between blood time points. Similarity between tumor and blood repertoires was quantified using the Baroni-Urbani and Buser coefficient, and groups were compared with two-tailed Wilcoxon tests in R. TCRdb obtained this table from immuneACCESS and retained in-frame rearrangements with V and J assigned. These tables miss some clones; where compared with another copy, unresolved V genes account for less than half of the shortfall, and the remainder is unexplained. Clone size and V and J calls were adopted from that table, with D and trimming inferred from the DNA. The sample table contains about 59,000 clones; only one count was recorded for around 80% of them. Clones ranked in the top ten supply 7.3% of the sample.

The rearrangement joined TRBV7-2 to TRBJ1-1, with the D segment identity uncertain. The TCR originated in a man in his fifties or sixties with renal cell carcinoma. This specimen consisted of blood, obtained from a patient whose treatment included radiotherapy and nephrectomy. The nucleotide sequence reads TGTGCCAGCAGCCCCCTCCGTGGGAGGACTGAAGCTTTCTTT. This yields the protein CASSPLRGRTEAFF.